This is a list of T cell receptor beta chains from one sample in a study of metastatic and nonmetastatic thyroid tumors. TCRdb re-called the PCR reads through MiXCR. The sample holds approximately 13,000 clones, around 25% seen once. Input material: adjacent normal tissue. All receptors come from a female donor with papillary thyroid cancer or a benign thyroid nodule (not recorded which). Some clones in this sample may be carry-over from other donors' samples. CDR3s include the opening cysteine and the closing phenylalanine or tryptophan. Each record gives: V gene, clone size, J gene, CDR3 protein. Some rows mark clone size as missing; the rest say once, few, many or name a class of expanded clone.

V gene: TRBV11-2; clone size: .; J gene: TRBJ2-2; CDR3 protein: CASSPALNPSNTGELFF
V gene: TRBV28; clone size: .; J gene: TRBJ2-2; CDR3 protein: CASGTGGIKDTGELFF
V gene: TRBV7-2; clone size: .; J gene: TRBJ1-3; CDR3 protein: CASSYDQGNTIYF
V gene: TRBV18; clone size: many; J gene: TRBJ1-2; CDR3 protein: CASSPYLPSKAYGYTF
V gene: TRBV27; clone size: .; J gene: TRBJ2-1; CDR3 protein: CASSPREGDEQFF
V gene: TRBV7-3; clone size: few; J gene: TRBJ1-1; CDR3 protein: CASSLKADTEAFF
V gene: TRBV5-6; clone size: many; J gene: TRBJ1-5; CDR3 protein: CASTKLGQVSNQPQHF
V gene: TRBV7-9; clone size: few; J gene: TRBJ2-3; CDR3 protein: CASETVSTDTQYF
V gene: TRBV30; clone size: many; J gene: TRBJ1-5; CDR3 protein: CAWSVLDQPQHF
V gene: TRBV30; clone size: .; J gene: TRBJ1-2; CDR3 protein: CAWSAVYGYTF
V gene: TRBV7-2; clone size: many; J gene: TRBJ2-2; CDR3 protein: CASSQTWTGPTGELFF
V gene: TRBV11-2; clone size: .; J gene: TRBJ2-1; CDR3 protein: CASSLDSDRGDEQFF
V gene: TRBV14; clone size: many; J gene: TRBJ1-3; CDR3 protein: CASSQRGQRNTIYF
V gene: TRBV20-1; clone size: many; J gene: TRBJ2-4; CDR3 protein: CSQAGTDKNIQYF
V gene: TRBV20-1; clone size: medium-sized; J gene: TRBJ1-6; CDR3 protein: CSARALDRNNSPLHF
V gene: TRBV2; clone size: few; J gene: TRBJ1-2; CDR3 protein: CASSGSQGSGYTF
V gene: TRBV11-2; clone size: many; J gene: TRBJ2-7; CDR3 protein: CASSLEASGRFYEQYF
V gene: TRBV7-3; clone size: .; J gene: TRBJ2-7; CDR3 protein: CGCSLIPGGHEQYF
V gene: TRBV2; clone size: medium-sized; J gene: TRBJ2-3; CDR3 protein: CASSGPSADTQYF
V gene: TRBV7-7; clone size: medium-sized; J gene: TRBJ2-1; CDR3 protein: CASSSSGGNNEQFF
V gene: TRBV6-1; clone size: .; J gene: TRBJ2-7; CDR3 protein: CAISLTSGYEQYF
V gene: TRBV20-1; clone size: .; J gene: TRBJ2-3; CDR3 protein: CTLMDGAAGGTQYF
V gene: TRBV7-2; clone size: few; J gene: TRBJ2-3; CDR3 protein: CASSFAGLENRYTQYF
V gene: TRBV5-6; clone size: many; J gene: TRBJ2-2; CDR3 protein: CASSWGLAGTGTGELFF
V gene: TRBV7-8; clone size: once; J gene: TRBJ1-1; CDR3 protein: CASSLLGRGGVTEAFF
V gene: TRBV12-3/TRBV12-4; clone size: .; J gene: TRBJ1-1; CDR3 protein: CASSFAGWDTEAFF
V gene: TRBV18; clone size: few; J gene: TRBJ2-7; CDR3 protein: CASHGDSGFHEQYF
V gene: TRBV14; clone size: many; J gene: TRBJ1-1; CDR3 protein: CASSQDRWEAGTEAFF
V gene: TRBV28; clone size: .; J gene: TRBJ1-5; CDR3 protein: CASSLGYQPQHF
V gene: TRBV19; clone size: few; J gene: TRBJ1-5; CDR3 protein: CAIRDTLNQPQHF
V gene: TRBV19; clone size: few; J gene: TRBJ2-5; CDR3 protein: CASSPRYQETQYF